Given below is one T cell receptor (beta chain) in context. Its antigen remains unidentified. The CDR3 is 14 residues long. From germline, CDR1 is GTSNPN and CDR2 SVGIG (reference sequence). The V end lost 3 bases, the J end lost 4 bases, and 15 bases lay between the germline ends. The data derive from a study of tumor-infiltrating lymphocytes in localized non-small cell lung cancer. In the study overall: The cohort mixed smokers and never-smokers, several histologies, and some post-neoadjuvant-chemotherapy samples. The study, taken as a whole, reports: Only some patients had TCR sequencing, depending on available tissue. T-cell fraction did not differ between immunotypes IM1 and IM2.

The table came from immunoSEQ multiplex PCR; TCRdb's copy has only in-frame clones and leaves some out. The repertoire consists of about 8,000 clones, with approximately 60% occurring once and the leading ten covering under 15%. The sequence derives from a human donor with non-small cell lung cancer. The sample taken for sequencing was uninvolved lung tissue not adjacent to the tumor. This chain uses TRBV30 with TRBJ1-1; TRBD1 might be the D (5 bases). The CDR3 protein is CAWRRDPWGTEAFF. The CDR3 region has the DNA TGTGCCTGGAGGCGGGACCCATGGGGCACTGAAGCTTTCTTT.